One sample yielded the 9 T cell receptor beta chains listed below, sequenced in a study of blood T cell repertoires in COVID-19. The repertoire was sequenced with immunoSEQ multiplex PCR; TCRdb's copy has only in-frame clones and lacks some. The table has approximately 230,000 clones, roughly four fifths seen once. The sequenced material came from PBMCs or T cells enriched from blood (not recorded which). All receptors derive from a man aged 40-50 years who had recovered from COVID-19.

The V call is TRBV28, the J call TRBJ2-3; 10 positions match TRBD2. Per germline, CDR1 MDHEN and CDR2 SYDVKM. J lost 4 bases, V lost 3 bases, and 10 bases had no gene match. The CDR3 has 17 residues. CDR3 amino acids: CASSFRLTSGVADTQYF. CDR3 bases: TGTGCCAGCAGTTTTCGGCTCACTAGCGGGGTTGCAGATACGCAGTATTTT.

This chain connects TRBV5-8 to TRBJ1-2, with D perhaps matching TRBD1 (5 bases). The CDR3 loop spans 15 amino acids. V was trimmed by 10 bases and J by 5 bases, leaving 24 bases between them. Germline CDR1 reads SGHTS; CDR2 reads YDEGEE. CDR3 sequence (DNA): TGTGCCGCTCGGGGGAAAAGGTGGGGCCGATATGGCTACACCTTC. Amino acids: CAARGKRWGRYGYTF.

J is TRBJ2-7 and V is TRBV7-9; 12 bases line up with TRBD1. Germline values: CDR1 SEHNR, CDR2 FQNEAQ (reference sequence). The CDR3 spans 17 residues. V was clipped by 0 bases and J by 4 bases; unmatched bases: 7. The CDR3 spells CASSLALGTGGRYEQYF. CDR3 sequence (DNA): TGTGCCAGCAGCTTAGCGCTAGGGACAGGGGGCAGGTACGAGCAGTACTTC.

The chain has TRBV6-6 and TRBJ2-5; TRBD1 agrees at 7 bases. The germline V gene encodes CDR1 MNHNY and CDR2 SVGAGI (reference sequence). This CDR3 region has 15 residues. V lost 4 bases to trimming and J lost 3 bases; unmatched junction nucleotides: 8. The CDR3 region is CASSSPDRAKETQYF. As DNA, the CDR3 is TGTGCCAGCAGTTCTCCCGACAGGGCAAAAGAGACCCAGTACTTC.

V gene TRBV5-4 combines with J gene TRBJ2-5; maybe TRBD2 (7 bases). Germline lookup yields CDR1 SGHNT and CDR2 YYREEE (reference sequence). The CDR3 extends over 15 amino acids. Trimming removed 4 bases at V and 5 bases at J, with 18 bases between. The CDR3 DNA reads TGTGCCAGCAGCAAGGGGGGGGCTAGTTCGGAGACCCAGTACTTC. The encoded protein is CASSKGGASSETQYF.

The rearrangement links TRBV5-4 to TRBJ2-5; D is perhaps TRBD1 (5 bases). The ends were cut back, 0 bases at V and 2 bases at J, with 11 bases in the middle. Germline CDR1 SGHNT, CDR2 YYREEE (reference sequence). This CDR3 has 15 amino acids. The CDR3 spells CASSLGRVGQETQYF. The CDR3 DNA reads as TGTGCCAGCAGCTTGGGCAGGGTGGGACAAGAGACCCAGTACTTC.

This clone was recorded a few times. This chain links TRBV7-9 with TRBJ1-2; D not certain. The CDR3 loop spans 13 amino acids. V was pared by 4 bases and J by 7 bases, with 13 bases between. CDR1 SEHNR and CDR2 FQNEAQ come from the germline V gene (reference sequence). This CDR3 reads CASSSFSATGYTF. In DNA, the CDR3 is TGTGCCAGCAGCTCCTTTTCAGCGACTGGCTACACCTTC.

This chain connects TRBV28 to TRBJ1-4; 9 nucleotides line up with TRBD1. The CDR3 extends over 15 amino acids. With V trimmed by 6 bases and J by 7 bases, 9 bases remained unmatched. Germline assignment: CDR1 MDHEN and CDR2 SYDVKM. The CDR3 DNA reads TGTGCCAGCAGGGTCCCACAGGGGGCAGTTGAAAAACTGTTTTTT. This gives the protein CASRVPQGAVEKLFF. Drawing the rest from reference TRBV28 and TRBJ1-4, the complete variable domain is DVKVTQSSRYLVKRTGEKVFLECVQDMDHENMFWYRQDPGLGLRLIYFSYDVKMKEKGDIPEGYSVSREKKERFSLILESASTNQTSMYLCASRVPQGAVEKLFFGSGTQLSVL.

This clone was observed once. CDR3 DNA sequence: TGTGCCAGCAGTTTTCTCCGAGGGGGGGACACTGAAGCTTTCTTT. Protein product: CASSFLRGGDTEAFF. The gene calls are TRBV27 and TRBJ1-1; possibly TRBD1 for D (6 bases). V lost 3 bases to trimming and J lost 3 bases, with 14 bases between them. CDR3 length: 15 amino acids. Germline CDR1 and CDR2: MNHEY and SMNVEV (reference sequence).